This T cell receptor beta chain is drawn from a study of blood T cell repertoires in COVID-19. Overall study context: Specimens from acute and convalescent COVID-19 originated in the United States, Italy and Spain. T cells, B-cell-depleted T cells, or PBMCs supplied cDNA or gDNA.

Trimming at V came to 0 bases and at J to 10 bases, leaving 3 bases not matched to a gene. Looked up from germline, CDR1 is SGDLS and CDR2 is YYNGEE. The CDR3 is 13 amino acids. The assay was immunoSEQ multiplex PCR, and TCRdb's table has in-frame clones only and misses some. The data show about 330,000 clones, 80% to 90% seen once. V and J are TRBV9 and TRBJ2-2; the match to TRBD1 covers 7 bases. Sequenced input: peripheral blood. This clonotype originated in a woman in her fifties or sixties with acute or convalescent COVID-19. Here the CDR3 reads CASSVAKGAELFF. For the CDR3, the DNA is TGTGCCAGCAGCGTAGCTAAGGGGGCGGAGCTGTTTTTT.